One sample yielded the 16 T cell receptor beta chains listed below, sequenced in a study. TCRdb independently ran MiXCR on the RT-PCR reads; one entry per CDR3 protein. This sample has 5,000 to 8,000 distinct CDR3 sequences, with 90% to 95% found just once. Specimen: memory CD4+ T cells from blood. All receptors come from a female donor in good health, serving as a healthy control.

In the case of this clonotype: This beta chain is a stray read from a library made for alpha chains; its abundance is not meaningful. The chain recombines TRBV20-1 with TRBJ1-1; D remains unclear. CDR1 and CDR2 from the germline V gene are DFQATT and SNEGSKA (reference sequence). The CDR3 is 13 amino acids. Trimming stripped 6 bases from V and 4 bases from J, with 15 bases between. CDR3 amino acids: CSATSPWGTEAFF. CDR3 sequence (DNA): TGCAGTGCAACCTCCCCCTGGGGCACTGAAGCTTTCTTT.

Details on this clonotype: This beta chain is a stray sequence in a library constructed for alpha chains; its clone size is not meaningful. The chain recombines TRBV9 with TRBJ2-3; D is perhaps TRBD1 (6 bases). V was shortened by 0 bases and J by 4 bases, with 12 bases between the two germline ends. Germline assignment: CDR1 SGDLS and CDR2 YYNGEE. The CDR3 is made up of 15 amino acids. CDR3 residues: CASSVAGRGSDTQYF. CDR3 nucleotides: TGTGCCAGCAGCGTAGCCGGCAGGGGTTCAGATACGCAGTATTTT.

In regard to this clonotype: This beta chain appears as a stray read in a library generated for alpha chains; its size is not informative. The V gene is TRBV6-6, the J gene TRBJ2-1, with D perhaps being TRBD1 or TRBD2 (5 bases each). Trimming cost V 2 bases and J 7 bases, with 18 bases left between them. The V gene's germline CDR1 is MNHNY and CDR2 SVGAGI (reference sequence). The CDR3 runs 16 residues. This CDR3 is CASSYVGAAVFNEQFF. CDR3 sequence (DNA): TGTGCCAGCAGTTACGTAGGGGCAGCGGTTTTTAATGAGCAGTTCTTC.

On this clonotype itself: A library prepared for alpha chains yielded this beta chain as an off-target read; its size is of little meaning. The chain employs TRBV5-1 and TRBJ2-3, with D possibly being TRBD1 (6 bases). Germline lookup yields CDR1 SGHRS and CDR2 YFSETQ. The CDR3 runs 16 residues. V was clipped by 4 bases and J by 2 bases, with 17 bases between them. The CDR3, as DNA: TGCGCCAGCAGCGAAGGACAGCTTCCTACCACAGATACGCAGTATTTT. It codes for CASSEGQLPTTDTQYF.

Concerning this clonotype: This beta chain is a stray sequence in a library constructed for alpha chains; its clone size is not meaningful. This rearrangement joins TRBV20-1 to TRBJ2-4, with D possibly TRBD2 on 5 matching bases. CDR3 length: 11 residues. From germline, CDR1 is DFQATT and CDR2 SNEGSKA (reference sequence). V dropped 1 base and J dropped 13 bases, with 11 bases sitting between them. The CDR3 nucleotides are TGCAGTGCTAGAGGTCTCCTAGCCCAGTACTTC. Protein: CSARGLLAQYF.

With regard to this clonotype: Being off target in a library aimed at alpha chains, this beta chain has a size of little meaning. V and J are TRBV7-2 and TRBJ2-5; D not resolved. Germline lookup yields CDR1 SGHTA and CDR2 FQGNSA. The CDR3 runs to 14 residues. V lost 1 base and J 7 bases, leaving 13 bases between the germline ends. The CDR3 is CASSLVTFGPTQYF. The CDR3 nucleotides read TGTGCCAGCAGCTTAGTAACATTCGGCCCGACCCAGTACTTC.

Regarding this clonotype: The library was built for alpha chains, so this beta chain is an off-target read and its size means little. The CDR3 loop is CASSLGGKGGYTF. CDR3 coding DNA: TGTGCCAGCAGCTTAGGAGGGAAAGGAGGCTACACCTTC. This chain links TRBV7-6 with TRBJ1-2; D not resolved. Germline loops: CDR1 SGHVS, CDR2 FNYEAQ. This CDR3 comprises 13 residues. Between the trimmed V and J ends, which lost 1 base and 8 bases, there was a span of 11 bases.

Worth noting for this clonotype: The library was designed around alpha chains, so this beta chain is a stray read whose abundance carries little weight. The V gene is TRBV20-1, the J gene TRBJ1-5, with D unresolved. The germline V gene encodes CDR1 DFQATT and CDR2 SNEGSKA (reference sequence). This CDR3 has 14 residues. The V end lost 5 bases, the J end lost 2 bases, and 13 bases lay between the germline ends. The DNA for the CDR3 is TGCAGTGCTCGCGGGGATGTCGGCAATCAGCCCCAGCATTTT. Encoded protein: CSARGDVGNQPQHF.

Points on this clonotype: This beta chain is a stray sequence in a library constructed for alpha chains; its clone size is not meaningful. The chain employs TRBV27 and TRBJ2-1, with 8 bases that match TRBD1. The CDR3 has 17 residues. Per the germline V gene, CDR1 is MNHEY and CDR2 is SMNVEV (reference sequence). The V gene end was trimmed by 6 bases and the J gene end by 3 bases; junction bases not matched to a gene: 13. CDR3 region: CASRDPGDRRIYNEQFF. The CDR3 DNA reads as TGTGCCAGCAGGGATCCCGGGGACAGGAGAATCTACAATGAGCAGTTCTTC.

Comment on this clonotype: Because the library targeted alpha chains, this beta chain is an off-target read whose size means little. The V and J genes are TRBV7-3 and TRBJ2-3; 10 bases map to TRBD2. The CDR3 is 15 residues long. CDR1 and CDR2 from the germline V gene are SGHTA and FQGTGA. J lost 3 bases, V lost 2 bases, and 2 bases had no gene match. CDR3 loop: CASSLLAGVTDTQYF. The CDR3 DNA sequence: TGTGCCAGCAGCTTACTAGCGGGAGTTACAGATACGCAGTATTTT. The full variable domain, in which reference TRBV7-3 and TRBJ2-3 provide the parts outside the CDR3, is GAGVSQTPSNKVTEKGKYVELRCDPISGHTALYWYRQSLGQGPEFLIYFQGTGAADDSGLPNDRFFAVRPEGSVSTLKIQRTERGDSAVYLCASSLLAGVTDTQYFGPGTRLTVL.

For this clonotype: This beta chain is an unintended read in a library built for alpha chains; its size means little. The chain's CDR3 is CSAAPGAGSETQYF. The CDR3 DNA reads TGCAGTGCCGCTCCGGGGGCGGGCTCGGAGACCCAGTACTTC. The genes are TRBV20-1 and TRBJ2-5; D may correspond to TRBD1 or TRBD2 (6 bases each). This CDR3 is 14 amino acids long. Germline V gives CDR1 DFQATT, CDR2 SNEGSKA (reference sequence). The V end lost 6 bases, the J end lost 5 bases, and 19 bases lay between the germline ends.

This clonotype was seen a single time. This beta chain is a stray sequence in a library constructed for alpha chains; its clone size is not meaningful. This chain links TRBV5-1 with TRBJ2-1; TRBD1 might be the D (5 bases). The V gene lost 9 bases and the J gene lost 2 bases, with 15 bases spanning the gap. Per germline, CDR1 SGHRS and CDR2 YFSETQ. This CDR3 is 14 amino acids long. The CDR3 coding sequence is TGCGCCACCTCGTATTTGGGGCCCTACAATGAGCAGTTCTTC. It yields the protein CATSYLGPYNEQFF. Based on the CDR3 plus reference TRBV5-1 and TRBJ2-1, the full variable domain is KAGVTQTPRYLIKTRGQQVTLSCSPISGHRSVSWYQQTPGQGLQFLFEYFSETQRNKGNFPGRFSGRQFSNSRSEMNVSTLELGDSALYLCATSYLGPYNEQFFGPGTRLTVL.

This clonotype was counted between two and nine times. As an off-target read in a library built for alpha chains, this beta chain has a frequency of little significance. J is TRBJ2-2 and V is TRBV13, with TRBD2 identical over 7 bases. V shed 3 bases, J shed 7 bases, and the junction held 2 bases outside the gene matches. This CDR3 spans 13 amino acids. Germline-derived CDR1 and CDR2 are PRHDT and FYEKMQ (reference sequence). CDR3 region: CASSFSGVGELFF. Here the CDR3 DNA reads TGTGCCAGCAGCTTCAGCGGGGTCGGGGAGCTGTTTTTT. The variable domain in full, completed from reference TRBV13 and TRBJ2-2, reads AAGVIQSPRHLIKEKRETATLKCYPIPRHDTVYWYQQGPGQDPQFLISFYEKMQSDKGSIPDRFSAQQFSDYHSELNMSSLELGDSALYFCASSFSGVGELFFGEGSRLTVL.

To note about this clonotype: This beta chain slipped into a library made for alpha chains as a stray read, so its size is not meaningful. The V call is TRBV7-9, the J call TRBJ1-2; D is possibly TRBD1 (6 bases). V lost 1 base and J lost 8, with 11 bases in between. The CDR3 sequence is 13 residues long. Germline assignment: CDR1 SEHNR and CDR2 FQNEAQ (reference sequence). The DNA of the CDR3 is TGTGCCAGCAGCTTAGGGCAGGGGAGCGGCTACACCTTC. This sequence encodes CASSLGQGSGYTF. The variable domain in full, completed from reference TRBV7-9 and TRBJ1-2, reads DTGVSQNPRHKITKRGQNVTFRCDPISEHNRLYWYRQTLGQGPEFLTYFQNEAQLEKSRLLSDRFSAERPKGSFSTLEIQRTEQGDSAMYLCASSLGQGSGYTFGSGTRLTVV.

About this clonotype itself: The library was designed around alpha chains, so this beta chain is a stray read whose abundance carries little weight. The CDR3 loop reads CSVVQGAGGETQYF. For the CDR3, the DNA is TGCAGCGTTGTCCAGGGGGCTGGAGGTGAGACCCAGTACTTC. The J gene is TRBJ2-5, the V gene TRBV29-1; 8 positions match TRBD1. V shed 4 bases, J shed 5 bases, and the junction held 9 bases outside the gene matches. Germline CDR1 reads SQVTM; CDR2 reads ANQGSEA. This CDR3 contains 14 residues.

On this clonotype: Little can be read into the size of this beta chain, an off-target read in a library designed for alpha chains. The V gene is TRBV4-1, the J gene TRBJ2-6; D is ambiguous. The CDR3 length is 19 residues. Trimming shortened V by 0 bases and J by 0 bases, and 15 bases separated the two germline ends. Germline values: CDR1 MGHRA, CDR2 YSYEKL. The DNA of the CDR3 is TGCGCCAGCAGCCAAGATTCCCCAGGTCTCCTCTCTGGGGCCAACGTCCTGACTTTC. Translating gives CASSQDSPGLLSGANVLTF.